These 22 T cell receptor beta chains share one sample of origin, sequenced in a study of PD-L1 blockade in urothelial cancer. Repertoires were generated with immunoSEQ multiplex PCR, while TCRdb's copy carries only in-frame clones and drops some. The data contain about 45,000 clones, roughly nine tenths of them singletons. Time point described: peripheral blood 6 weeks after treatment start. Sample: PBMCs, taken around atezolizumab (anti-PD-L1) treatment. The origin of the receptors is a man aged 65-85 years with urothelial cancer.

The rearrangement uses TRBV7-9 and TRBJ2-3, with D uncertain. The V and J ends lost 5 bases and 3 bases respectively, with 6 bases between them. Germline CDR1 and CDR2: SEHNR and FQNEAQ (reference sequence). This CDR3 spans 12 amino acids. CDR3 in DNA: TGTGCCAGCAGCACTATTACAGATACGCAGTATTTT. Translating it yields CASSTITDTQYF.

This rearrangement joins TRBV13 to TRBJ2-3; D remains unclear. The CDR3 contains 14 residues. Germline-derived CDR1 and CDR2 are PRHDT and FYEKMQ (reference sequence). Between the trimmed V and J ends, which lost 2 bases and 4 bases, there was a span of 10 bases. The CDR3, as DNA: TGTGCCAGCAGCTTATACTTGTCCCCAGATACGCAGTATTTT. It encodes CASSLYLSPDTQYF.

The chain employs TRBV9 and TRBJ2-1; the match to TRBD2 covers 8 bases. V lost 4 bases, J lost 9 bases, and 12 bases stayed unmatched. Germline CDR1 and CDR2: SGDLS and YYNGEE. There are 15 residues in the CDR3. DNA of the CDR3: TGTGCCAGCAGCCCGTTCGGCGGGGGGTCGGGTGAGCAGTTCTTC. This codes for CASSPFGGGSGEQFF.

The chain carries TRBV5-1 and TRBJ2-1; D is ambiguous. The CDR3 is 13 residues long. Trimming removed 0 bases from V and 4 bases from J, with 5 bases in between. The germline V gene has CDR1 SGHRS and CDR2 YFSETQ. The DNA of the CDR3 is TGCGCCAGCAGCTTGGTCGAGTACAATGAGCAGTTCTTC. Translated: CASSLVEYNEQFF.

The J gene is TRBJ2-7, the V gene TRBV28; 7 nucleotides match TRBD2. The ends lost 4 bases at V and 3 bases at J; junction bases unmatched: 15. Germline V gives CDR1 MDHEN, CDR2 SYDVKM. This CDR3 contains 17 residues. CDR3 sequence reads: CASSSPWEGRPLYEQYF. The CDR3 nucleotides are TGTGCCAGCAGTTCTCCTTGGGAGGGTCGCCCCCTCTACGAGCAGTACTTC.

This chain uses TRBV5-1 with TRBJ2-1; TRBD2 agrees at 9 bases. The junction had 6 bases not matched to a gene; V was cut back by 1 base and J by 10 bases. The CDR3 has 14 amino acids. CDR1 is SGHRS and CDR2 is YFSETQ in the germline V gene. CDR3 in amino acids: CASSLPGLAAEQFF. DNA of the CDR3: TGCGCCAGCAGCTTGCCGGGACTAGCAGCCGAGCAGTTCTTC.

A few counts support this clone. The chain couples TRBV2 to TRBJ1-1, with 7 bases matching TRBD1. This CDR3 contains 15 residues. The trim removed 4 bases at V and 1 base at J, leaving 6 bases unmatched. CDR1 SNHLY and CDR2 FYNNEI come from the germline V gene. In DNA, the CDR3 is TGTGCCAGCAGTGGACCCGGGACAGCGAACACTGAAGCTTTCTTT. As protein: CASSGPGTANTEAFF.

By frequency in the sample, this clone is medium-sized. This chain links TRBV7-2 with TRBJ2-7; 7 nucleotides agree with TRBD2. V lost 1 base to trimming and J lost 4 bases; unmatched junction nucleotides: 7. This CDR3 spans 15 amino acids. Germline V gives CDR1 SGHTA, CDR2 FQGNSA. As DNA, the CDR3 is TGTGCCAGCAGCTTAGATGCGGGAGCACTATACGAGCAGTACTTC. It is translated as CASSLDAGALYEQYF. Together with reference TRBV7-2 and TRBJ2-7, the CDR3 gives the full variable domain: GAGVSQSPSNKVTEKGKDVELRCDPISGHTALYWYRQSLGQGLEFLIYFQGNSAPDKSGLPSDRFSAERTGGSVSTLTIQRTQQEDSAVYLCASSLDAGALYEQYFGPGTRLTVT.

The rearrangement links TRBV28 to TRBJ2-7; 14 bases are a match to TRBD2. Germline assignment: CDR1 MDHEN and CDR2 SYDVKM. V shed 6 bases and J 9 bases; nucleotides not matched to a gene: 7. The CDR3 contains 14 residues. The chain's CDR3 is CASRLGLAGVTQYF. CDR3 sequence (DNA): TGTGCCAGCAGACTGGGACTAGCGGGAGTAACGCAGTACTTC.

V and J are TRBV5-1 and TRBJ1-5; D uncertain. The V end was cut by 0 bases, the J end by 0 bases, with 7 bases between. The length of the CDR3 is 15 residues. Germline lookup yields CDR1 SGHRS and CDR2 YFSETQ. CDR3 coding DNA: TGCGCCAGCAGCTTGGACGGGAGTAGCAATCAGCCCCAGCATTTT. This encodes CASSLDGSSNQPQHF.

The genes are TRBV5-6 and TRBJ2-1, with 15 bases fitting TRBD2. V shed 5 bases, J shed 2 bases, and the junction held 8 bases outside the gene matches. The CDR3 is 18 residues long. Germline CDR1 SGHDT, CDR2 YYEEEE. As DNA, the CDR3 is TGTGCCAGCAGTTTTGGACTAGCGGGAGGGGGACCCTACAATGAGCAGTTCTTC. This translates into CASSFGLAGGGPYNEQFF.

This clone was picked up one time. This rearrangement joins TRBV27 to TRBJ1-2, with D maybe TRBD1 (6 bases). The germline CDR1 and CDR2 sequences are MNHEY and SMNVEV (reference sequence). V lost 3 bases and J lost 4, with 12 bases in between. The CDR3 runs 14 residues. The CDR3 DNA reads TGTGCCAGCAGTTTTACAGGGACCATCTATGGCTACACCTTC. As protein: CASSFTGTIYGYTF.

The gene calls are TRBV5-1 and TRBJ2-1, with 10 nucleotides matching TRBD1. The CDR3 spans 15 residues. Germline CDR1 and CDR2: SGHRS and YFSETQ. The trim removed 3 bases at V and 2 bases at J, leaving 2 bases unmatched. DNA for the CDR3: TGCGCCAGCAGCTCCGGGACAGGGGCCTACAATGAGCAGTTCTTC. Translation gives CASSSGTGAYNEQFF.

The chain couples TRBV7-9 to TRBJ1-3, with 9 bases identical to TRBD1. Germline V gives CDR1 SEHNR, CDR2 FQNEAQ (reference sequence). Trimming removed 6 bases from V and 0 bases from J; junction bases left unmatched: 6. The CDR3 runs 16 residues. The CDR3 DNA sequence: TGTGCCAGCAGTGTCACAGGGGGCATCTCTGGAAACACCATATATTTT. Its protein is CASSVTGGISGNTIYF.

The chain couples TRBV6-1 to TRBJ2-7; D gene ambiguous. Germline CDR1 is MNHNS and CDR2 is SASEGT. This CDR3 has 14 amino acids. The V end lost 2 bases, the J end lost 3 bases, and 11 bases lay between the germline ends. The CDR3 DNA reads TGTGCCAGCAGTGAAAGTGGCACTATCTACGAGCAGTACTTC. Translated: CASSESGTIYEQYF.

This clone was detected only once. This sequence joins TRBV7-9 and TRBJ2-1, with 8 bases matching TRBD2. V lost 1 base, J lost 13 bases, and 9 bases stayed unmatched. The CDR3 runs 14 residues. Looked up from germline, CDR1 is SEHNR and CDR2 is FQNEAQ (reference sequence). DNA for the CDR3: TGTGCCAGCAGCTTAGGTGGGACTAGGGGCTCTCAGTTCTTC. Protein sequence: CASSLGGTRGSQFF.

The chain recombines TRBV27 with TRBJ2-5, with 10 positions matching TRBD2. CDR3 size: 15 residues. The V gene end was trimmed by 5 bases and the J gene end by 4 bases; junction bases not matched to a gene: 7. Germline CDR1 MNHEY, CDR2 SMNVEV (reference sequence). CDR3 sequence reads: CASSLAGVNAETQYF. The CDR3 DNA reads as TGTGCCAGCAGTCTAGCGGGAGTGAATGCAGAGACCCAGTACTTC.

This clone showed up just once. V and J are TRBV5-1 and TRBJ2-7; perhaps TRBD2 as D (6 bases). The CDR3 contains 15 residues. Trimming removed 5 bases at V and 5 bases at J, with 20 bases between. Looked up from germline, CDR1 is SGHRS and CDR2 is YFSETQ. The chain's CDR3 is CASSPDGTGGDEQYF. The CDR3, as DNA: TGCGCCAGCAGTCCTGACGGGACCGGCGGGGACGAGCAGTACTTC.

V gene TRBV5-6 combines with J gene TRBJ2-7; D not resolved. Between the trimmed V and J ends, which lost 0 bases and 3 bases, there was a span of 7 bases. Germline V gene data show CDR1 as SGHDT and CDR2 as YYEEEE. CDR3 size: 13 residues. CDR3 protein: CASSLGRVYEQYF. The DNA of the CDR3 is TGTGCCAGCAGCTTGGGACGGGTCTACGAGCAGTACTTC. Variable domain in full (rest from reference TRBV5-6 and TRBJ2-7): DAGVTQSPTHLIKTRGQQVTLRCSPKSGHDTVSWYQQALGQGPQFIFQYYEEEERQRGNFPDRFSGHQFPNYSSELNVNALLLGDSALYLCASSLGRVYEQYFGPGTRLTVT.

This clone is large. The chain employs TRBV15 and TRBJ2-3, with D possibly TRBD1 on 6 matching bases. The V gene's germline CDR1 is LNHNV and CDR2 YYDKDF (reference sequence). V was cut by 0 bases and J by 6 bases, with 13 bases left in between. The CDR3 has 15 residues. CDR3 in DNA: TGTGCCACCAGCAGAGATCCGACAGGCCCGGATACGCAGTATTTT. It yields the protein CATSRDPTGPDTQYF.

J is TRBJ2-4 and V is TRBV25-1; TRBD1 aligns across 8 bases. Trimming took 1 base from V and 6 from J; bases not matched to a gene: 8. Germline CDR1 MGHDK, CDR2 SYGVNS. CDR3 size: 16 residues. This CDR3 is CASSEWTGTGVNIQYF. The CDR3 region has the DNA TGTGCCAGCAGTGAATGGACGGGGACAGGCGTAAACATTCAGTACTTC.

The CDR3 reads CVRSSRLAAFGEQYF. For the CDR3, the DNA is TGTGTCAGAAGCTCCCGGCTAGCGGCCTTCGGTGAGCAGTACTTC. The chain has TRBV7-5 and TRBJ2-7; the D call TRBD2 from the table was never checked on the DNA. TRBV7-5 is designated a pseudogene. The CDR3 sequence is 15 residues long.